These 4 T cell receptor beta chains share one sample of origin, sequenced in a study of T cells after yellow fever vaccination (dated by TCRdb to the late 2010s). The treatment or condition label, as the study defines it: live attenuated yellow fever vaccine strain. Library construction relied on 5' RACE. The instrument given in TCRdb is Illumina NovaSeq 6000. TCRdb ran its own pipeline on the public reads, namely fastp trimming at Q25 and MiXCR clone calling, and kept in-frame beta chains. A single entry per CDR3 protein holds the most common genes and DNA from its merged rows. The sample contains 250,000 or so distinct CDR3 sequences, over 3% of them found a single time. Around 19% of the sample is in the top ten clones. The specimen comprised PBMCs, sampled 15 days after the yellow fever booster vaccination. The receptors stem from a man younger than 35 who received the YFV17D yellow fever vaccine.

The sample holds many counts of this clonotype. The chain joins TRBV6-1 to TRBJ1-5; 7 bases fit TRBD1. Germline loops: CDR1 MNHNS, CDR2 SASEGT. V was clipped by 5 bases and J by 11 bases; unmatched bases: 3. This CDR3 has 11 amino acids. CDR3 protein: CASSTQGSQHF. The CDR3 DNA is TGTGCCAGCAGTACACAGGGGTCCCAGCATTTT.

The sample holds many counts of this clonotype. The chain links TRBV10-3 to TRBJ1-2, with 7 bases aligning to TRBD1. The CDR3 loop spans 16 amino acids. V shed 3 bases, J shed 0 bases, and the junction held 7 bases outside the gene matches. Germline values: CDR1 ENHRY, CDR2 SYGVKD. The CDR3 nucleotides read TGTGCCATCAGTGACCCGGGACAGTCAGCTAACTATGGCTACACCTTC. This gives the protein CAISDPGQSANYGYTF.

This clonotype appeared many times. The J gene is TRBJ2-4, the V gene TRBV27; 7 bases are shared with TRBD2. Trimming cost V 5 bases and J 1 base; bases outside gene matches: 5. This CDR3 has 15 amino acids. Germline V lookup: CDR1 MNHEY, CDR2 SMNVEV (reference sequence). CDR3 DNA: TGTGCCAGCAGTCAGTGGGGGGGGGCCAAAAACATTCAGTACTTC. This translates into CASSQWGGAKNIQYF.

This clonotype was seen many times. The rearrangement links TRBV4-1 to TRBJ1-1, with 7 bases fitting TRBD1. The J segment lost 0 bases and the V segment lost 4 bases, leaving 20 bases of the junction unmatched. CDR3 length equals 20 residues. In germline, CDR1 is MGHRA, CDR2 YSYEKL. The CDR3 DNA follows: TGCGCCAGCAGCCCACGGCAGGGGGTACGTACCACGGAAATGAACACTGAAGCTTTCTTT. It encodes CASSPRQGVRTTEMNTEAFF.